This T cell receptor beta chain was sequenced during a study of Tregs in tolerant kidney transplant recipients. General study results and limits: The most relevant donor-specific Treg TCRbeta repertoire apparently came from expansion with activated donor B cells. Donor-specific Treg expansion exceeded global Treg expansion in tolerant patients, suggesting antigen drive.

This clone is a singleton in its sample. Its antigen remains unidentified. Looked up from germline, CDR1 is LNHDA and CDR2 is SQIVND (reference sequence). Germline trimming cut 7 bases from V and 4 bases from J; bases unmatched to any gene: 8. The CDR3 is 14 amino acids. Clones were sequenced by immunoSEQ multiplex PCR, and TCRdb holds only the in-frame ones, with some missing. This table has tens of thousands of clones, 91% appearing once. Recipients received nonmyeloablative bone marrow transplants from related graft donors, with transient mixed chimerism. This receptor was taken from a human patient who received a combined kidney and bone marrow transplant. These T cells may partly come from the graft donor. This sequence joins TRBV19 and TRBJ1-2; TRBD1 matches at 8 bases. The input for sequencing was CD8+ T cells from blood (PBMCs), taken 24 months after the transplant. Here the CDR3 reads CASMGTGFPYGYTF. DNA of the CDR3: TGTGCCAGTATGGGGACAGGCTTCCCCTATGGCTACACCTTC.